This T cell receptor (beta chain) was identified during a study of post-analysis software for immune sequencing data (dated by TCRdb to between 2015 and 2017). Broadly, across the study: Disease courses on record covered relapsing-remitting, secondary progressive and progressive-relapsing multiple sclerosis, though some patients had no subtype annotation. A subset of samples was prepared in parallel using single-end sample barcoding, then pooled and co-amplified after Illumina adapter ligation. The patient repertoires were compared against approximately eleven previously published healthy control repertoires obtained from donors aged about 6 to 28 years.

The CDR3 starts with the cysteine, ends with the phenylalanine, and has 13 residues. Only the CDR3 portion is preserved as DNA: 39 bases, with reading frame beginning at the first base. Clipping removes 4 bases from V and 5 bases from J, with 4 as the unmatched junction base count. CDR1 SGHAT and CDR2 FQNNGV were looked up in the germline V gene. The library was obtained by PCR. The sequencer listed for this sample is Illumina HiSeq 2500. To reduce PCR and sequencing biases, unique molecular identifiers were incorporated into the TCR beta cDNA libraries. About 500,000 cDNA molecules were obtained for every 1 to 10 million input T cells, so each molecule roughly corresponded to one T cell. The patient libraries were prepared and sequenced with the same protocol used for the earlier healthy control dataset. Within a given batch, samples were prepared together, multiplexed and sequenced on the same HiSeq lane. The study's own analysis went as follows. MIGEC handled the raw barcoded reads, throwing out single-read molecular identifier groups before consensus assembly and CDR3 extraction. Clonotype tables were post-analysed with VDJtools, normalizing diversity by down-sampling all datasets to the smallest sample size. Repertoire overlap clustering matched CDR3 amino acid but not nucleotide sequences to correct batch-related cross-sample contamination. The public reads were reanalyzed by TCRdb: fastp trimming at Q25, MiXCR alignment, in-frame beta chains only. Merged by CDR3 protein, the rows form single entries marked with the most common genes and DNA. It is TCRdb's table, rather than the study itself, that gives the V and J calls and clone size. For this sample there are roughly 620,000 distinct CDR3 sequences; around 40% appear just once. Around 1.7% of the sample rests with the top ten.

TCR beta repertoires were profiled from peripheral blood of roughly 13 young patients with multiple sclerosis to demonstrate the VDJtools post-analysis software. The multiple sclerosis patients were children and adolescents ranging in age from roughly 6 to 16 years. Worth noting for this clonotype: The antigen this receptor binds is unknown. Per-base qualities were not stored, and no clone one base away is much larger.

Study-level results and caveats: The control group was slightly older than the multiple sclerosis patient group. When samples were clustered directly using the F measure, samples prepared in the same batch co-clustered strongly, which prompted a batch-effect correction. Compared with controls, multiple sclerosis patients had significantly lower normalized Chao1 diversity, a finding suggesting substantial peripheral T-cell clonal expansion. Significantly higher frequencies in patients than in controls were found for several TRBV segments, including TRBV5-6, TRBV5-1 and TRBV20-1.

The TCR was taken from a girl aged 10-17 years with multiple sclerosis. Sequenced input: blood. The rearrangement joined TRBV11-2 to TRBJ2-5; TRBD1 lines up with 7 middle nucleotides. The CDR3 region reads CASSSTGRETQYF. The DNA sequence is TGTGCCAGCAGCTCGACAGGGCGGGAGACCCAGTACTTC.